The clone carrying this TCR beta chain showed up many times. What it binds is not known. A much larger clone lies a single base off, so this may be a read error. This CDR3 fails to terminate in the conserved phenylalanine or tryptophan, so it likely reflects a read error. RNA was extracted from bulk tissue without any cell sorting. This non-tumor lung sample came from over 3 cm beyond the tumor edge. This entry comes from a study of tumor and adjacent non-tumor tissue in lung cancer. Study observations and caveats: Patients with more diverse tumor TCRs had worse survival.

Between the trimmed V and J ends, which lost 0 bases and 7 bases, there was a span of 13 bases. This CDR3 region has 15 residues. Germline-derived CDR1 and CDR2 are SGHAT and FQNNGV. Three rounds of nested PCR, following a modified ARM-PCR protocol, produced the TCRbeta library. One entry per CDR3 protein, called by TCRdb with MiXCR from the multiplex PCR reads. Counted here are more than 35,000 distinct CDR3 sequences, 60% to 70% occurring once; the ten biggest clones make up 15% to 20%. V is TRBV11-2 and J is TRBJ2-1; D perhaps matches TRBD2 (7 bases). The specimen sequenced was distant non-tumor lung tissue. The TCR was taken from a woman aged 40 to 50 with non-small cell lung cancer. The CDR3 here is CASSLEGGGWNEQFS. In DNA, the CDR3 is TGTGCCAGCAGCTTAGAAGGGGGGGGGTGGAATGAGCAGTTCTCC.